The 14 T cell receptor beta chains listed next were all sequenced from one sample in a study of control samples from healthy donors and cancer patients. Data came from immunoSEQ multiplex PCR; TCRdb stores just in-frame clones and leaves some out. Here the sample spans about 67,000 clones, about 90% being singletons. Sequenced material: PBMCs. The receptors here all came from a woman aged 45-60 years with head and neck cancer.

V is TRBV30 and J is TRBJ2-1; D remains unclear. This CDR3 has 12 amino acids. Germline CDR1 reads GTSNPN; CDR2 reads SVGIG (reference sequence). With 3 bases removed from V and 6 bases from J, the gap between germline ends came to 9 bases. Written as DNA, the CDR3 is TGTGCCTGGAGCCCGTGGGTCAATGAGCAGTTCTTC. This gives the protein CAWSPWVNEQFF.

V is TRBV13 and J is TRBJ2-7; D is unresolved. CDR3 size: 14 residues. Germline assignment: CDR1 PRHDT and CDR2 FYEKMQ (reference sequence). V lost 2 bases and J lost 3, with 11 bases in between. The DNA for the CDR3 is TGTGCCAGCAGCTTAACGTCTGTTAGCTACGAGCAGTACTTC. Translation: CASSLTSVSYEQYF. The full variable domain, its missing parts supplied by reference TRBV13 and TRBJ2-7, is AAGVIQSPRHLIKEKRETATLKCYPIPRHDTVYWYQQGPGQDPQFLISFYEKMQSDKGSIPDRFSAQQFSDYHSELNMSSLELGDSALYFCASSLTSVSYEQYFGPGTRLTVT.

V is TRBV7-2 and J is TRBJ2-3; 8 nucleotides line up with TRBD2. Trimming took 5 bases from V and 6 from J; bases not matched to a gene: 7. The CDR3 consists of 14 residues. The germline V gene encodes CDR1 SGHTA and CDR2 FQGNSA. CDR3: CASSSRTSMDTQYF. CDR3 nucleotides: TGTGCCAGCAGCAGCCGGACTAGCATGGATACGCAGTATTTT.

This clone was counted only a few times. The DNA of the CDR3 is TGCGCCAGCACCCAAACAGGGGTTAACGGCTACACCTTC. As protein: CASTQTGVNGYTF. V is TRBV5-1 and J is TRBJ1-2; 7 bases line up with TRBD1. Germline loops: CDR1 SGHRS, CDR2 YFSETQ. This CDR3 is built from 13 residues. Germline trimming cut 6 bases from V and 8 bases from J; bases unmatched to any gene: 10. Combining the CDR3 with reference TRBV5-1 and TRBJ1-2 gives the whole variable domain KAGVTQTPRYLIKTRGQQVTLSCSPISGHRSVSWYQQTPGQGLQFLFEYFSETQRNKGNFPGRFSGRQFSNSRSEMNVSTLELGDSALYLCASTQTGVNGYTFGSGTRLTVV.

The chain joins TRBV6-2 or TRBV6-3 to TRBJ2-7; TRBD2 might be the D (5 bases). CDR3 size: 15 residues. The V gene lost 6 bases and the J gene lost 0 bases, with 15 bases spanning the gap. CDR1 and CDR2 (germline): MNHEY, SVGEGT. The CDR3 coding sequence is TGTGCCAGCAGCCGGGTAGCGCACAGCTCCTACGAGCAGTACTTC. Translated: CASSRVAHSSYEQYF.

The chain uses TRBV5-5 and TRBJ1-1; D unresolved. With 0 bases removed from V and 4 bases from J, the gap between germline ends came to 16 bases. Germline CDR1 SGHKS, CDR2 YYEKEE (reference sequence). The CDR3 covers 16 residues. The DNA for the CDR3 is TGTGCCAGCAGCTTGGTTATTAGAGCGGGCGGCACTGAAGCTTTCTTT. It yields the protein CASSLVIRAGGTEAFF.

The genes are TRBV9 and TRBJ1-6; D gene unclear. The length of the CDR3 is 12 residues. The germline gives CDR1 SGDLS, CDR2 YYNGEE. V was cut by 3 bases and J by 13 bases, with 11 bases left in between. The CDR3 DNA is TGTGCCAGCAGCGAAGGAGGGCTCCCCCTCCACTTT. Residues: CASSEGGLPLHF.

CDR3 in amino acids: CASSSPVRSRVDEQFF. DNA of the CDR3: TGTGCCAGCAGTTCCCCAGTCAGGTCGAGGGTTGATGAGCAGTTCTTC. This chain joins TRBV27 and TRBJ2-1, with a possible D match to TRBD2 (5 bases). The CDR3 has 16 residues. Between the trimmed V and J ends, which lost 4 bases and 8 bases, there was a span of 21 bases. Germline CDR1 is MNHEY and CDR2 is SMNVEV (reference sequence).

In its sample, this clone was seen a few times. The chain recombines TRBV9 with TRBJ2-2; D remains ambiguous. The CDR3 spans 15 residues. Trimming left V 4 bases short and J 4 bases short, with 14 bases between. From germline, CDR1 is SGDLS and CDR2 YYNGEE. CDR3 nucleotides: TGTGCCAGCAGCCTGGTGGAGAGCCGCACCGGGGAGCTGTTTTTT. Translated, it gives CASSLVESRTGELFF.

The V call is TRBV28, the J call TRBJ2-7, with D maybe TRBD1 (7 bases). Germline CDR1 is MDHEN and CDR2 is SYDVKM. V was pared by 3 bases and J by 6 bases, with 15 bases between. This CDR3 region has 14 residues. CDR3 nucleotide sequence: TGTGCCAGCAGTTTTAGACAGGGAGGTAGCGAGCAGTACTTC. Translating gives CASSFRQGGSEQYF.

This rearrangement joins TRBV27 to TRBJ2-1; 10 positions match TRBD2. After removal of 9 bases from V and 6 bases from J, the junction contained 11 bases not matched to a gene. The CDR3 runs to 15 residues. CDR1 and CDR2 (germline): MNHEY, SMNVEV (reference sequence). CDR3 residues: CASTILAGGLNEQFF. CDR3 nucleotides: TGTGCCAGTACTATATTAGCGGGGGGCCTCAATGAGCAGTTCTTC.

The V call is TRBV5-1, the J call TRBJ2-3, with no clear D. V shed 0 bases and J shed 6 bases, with 8 bases lying between them. The CDR3 spans 13 residues. Germline values: CDR1 SGHRS, CDR2 YFSETQ. Written as DNA, the CDR3 is TGCGCCAGCAGCTTGGGTGGTTACGATACGCAGTATTTT. Translating gives CASSLGGYDTQYF.

The V and J genes are TRBV28 and TRBJ1-2; D call uncertain. The length of the CDR3 is 10 residues. CDR1 and CDR2 (germline): MDHEN, SYDVKM. V was cut by 5 bases and J by 7 bases, with 5 bases left in between. The chain's CDR3 is CASSRRGYTF. The DNA for the CDR3 is TGTGCCAGCAGTCGCCGTGGCTACACCTTC.

The rearrangement links TRBV6-5 to TRBJ1-6, with 7 bases fitting TRBD1. The junction had 0 bases not matched to a gene; V was cut back by 4 bases and J by 0 bases. This CDR3 region has 15 residues. Germline V gene sequence: CDR1 MNHEY, CDR2 SVGAGI. CDR3 DNA: TGTGCCAGCAGTTGGGACAGCTCCTATAATTCACCCCTCCACTTT. Its translation is CASSWDSSYNSPLHF.